Reported below is one T cell receptor (beta chain). These data belong to a study of blood T cell repertoires in COVID-19. Across the whole study: Samples came from the United States, Italy and Spain, spanning acute and convalescent COVID-19.

V was cut by 6 bases and J by 0 bases, with 6 bases left in between. This CDR3 region has 13 residues. Germline V gene lookup returns CDR1 SNHLY and CDR2 FYNNEI. Sequencing was performed with immunoSEQ multiplex PCR; in TCRdb, only in-frame clones are kept and a portion is missing. The sample includes over 100,000 clones, more than 80% of them seen just once. The chain joins TRBV2 to TRBJ1-3; D might be TRBD1 (5 bases). The clonotype originates from a woman aged 55-70 years with acute or convalescent COVID-19. Input material: peripheral blood. The CDR3 bases are TGTGCCAGCAGGGGGCTCTCTGGAAACACCATATATTTT. Amino acids: CASRGLSGNTIYF. The full variable domain, in which reference TRBV2 and TRBJ1-3 provide the parts outside the CDR3, is EPEVTQTPSHQVTQMGQEVILRCVPISNHLYFYWYRQILGQKVEFLVSFYNNEISEKSEIFDDQFSVERPDGSNFTLKIRSTKLEDSAMYFCASRGLSGNTIYFGEGSWLTVV.